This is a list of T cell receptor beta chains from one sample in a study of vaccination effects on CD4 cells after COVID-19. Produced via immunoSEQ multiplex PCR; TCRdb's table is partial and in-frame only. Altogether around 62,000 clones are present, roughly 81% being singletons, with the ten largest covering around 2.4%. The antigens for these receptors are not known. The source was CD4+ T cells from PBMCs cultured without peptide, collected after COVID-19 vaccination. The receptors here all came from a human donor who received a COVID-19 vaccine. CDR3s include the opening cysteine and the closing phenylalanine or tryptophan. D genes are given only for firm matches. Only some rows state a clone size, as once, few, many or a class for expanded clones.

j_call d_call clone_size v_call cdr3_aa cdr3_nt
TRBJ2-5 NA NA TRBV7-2 CASSFYSARGETQYF TGTGCCAGCAGCTTCTACTCGGCCCGGGGAGAGACCCAGTACTTC
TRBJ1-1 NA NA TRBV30 CAWSRGRENTEAFF TGTGCCTGGAGTCGGGGGAGGGAGAACACTGAAGCTTTCTTT
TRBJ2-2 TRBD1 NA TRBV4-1 CASSQDLDRANTGELFF TGCGCCAGCAGCCAAGATCTGGACAGGGCGAACACCGGGGAGCTGTTTTTT
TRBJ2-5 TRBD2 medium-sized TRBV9 CASSAGTSGGLQETQYF TGTGCCAGCAGCGCGGGGACTAGCGGGGGTTTACAAGAGACCCAGTACTTC
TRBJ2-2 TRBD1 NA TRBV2 CASRDRTGGTGELFF TGTGCCAGCAGAGACCGGACAGGGGGCACCGGGGAGCTGTTTTTT
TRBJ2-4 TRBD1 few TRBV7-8 CASSSKTGGAENIQYF TGTGCCAGCAGCTCAAAGACAGGGGGCGCTGAAAACATTCAGTACTTC
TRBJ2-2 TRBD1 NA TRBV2 CASRRDSSNTGELFF TGTGCCAGCAGGAGGGACAGCTCGAACACCGGGGAGCTGTTTTTT
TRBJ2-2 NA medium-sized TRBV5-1 CASSLEAALTGELFF TGCGCCAGCAGCTTGGAAGCGGCACTCACCGGGGAGCTGTTTTTT
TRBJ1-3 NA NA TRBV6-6 CASSPQGTSGNTIYF TGTGCCAGCAGTCCACAGGGAACCTCTGGAAACACCATATATTTT
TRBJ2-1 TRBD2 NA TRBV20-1 CSASPSGSYNEQFF TGCAGTGCTAGTCCTAGCGGCTCCTACAATGAGCAGTTCTTC
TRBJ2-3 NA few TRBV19 CASSIVTGRRTDTQYF TGTGCCAGTAGTATAGTAACAGGGCGCCGGACAGATACGCAGTATTTT
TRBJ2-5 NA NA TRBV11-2 CASSLLAVQETQYF TGTGCCAGCAGCTTATTAGCGGTTCAAGAGACCCAGTACTTC
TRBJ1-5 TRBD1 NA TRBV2 CASSSGTGGGQPQHF TGTGCCAGCAGTTCCGGGACAGGTGGCGGTCAGCCCCAGCATTTT
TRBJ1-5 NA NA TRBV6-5 CASSRTGNSNQPQHF TGTGCCAGCAGCCGTACAGGGAATAGCAATCAGCCCCAGCATTTT
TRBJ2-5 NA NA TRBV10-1 CASSEKGWAETQYF TGCGCCAGCAGTGAGAAGGGATGGGCAGAGACCCAGTACTTC
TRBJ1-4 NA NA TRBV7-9 CASSLLAVSNEKLFF TGTGCCAGCAGCTTACTGGCGGTCTCTAATGAAAAACTGTTTTTT
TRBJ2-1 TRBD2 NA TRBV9 CASSAGLAYEQFF TGTGCCAGCAGCGCCGGACTAGCGTATGAGCAGTTCTTC
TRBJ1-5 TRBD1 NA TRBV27 CASSKDRASYQPQHF TGTGCCAGCAGTAAGGACAGGGCCTCCTATCAGCCCCAGCATTTT
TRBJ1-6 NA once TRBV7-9 CASSLGNDNSPLHF TGTGCCAGCAGCTTAGGGAACGATAATTCACCCCTCCACTTT
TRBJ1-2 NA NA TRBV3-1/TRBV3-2 CASSQDRSAGRSRANYGYTF TGTGCCAGCAGCCAAGATCGTAGTGCAGGGCGAAGTCGTGCTAACTATGGCTACACCTTC
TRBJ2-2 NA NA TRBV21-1 CASSKVGIFNTGELFF TGTGCCAGCAGCAAAGTGGGAATTTTCAACACCGGGGAGCTGTTTTTT
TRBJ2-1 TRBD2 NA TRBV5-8 CASPNSPSGGVSSYNEQFF TGTGCCAGCCCCAATTCCCCCAGCGGGGGGGTGAGCTCCTACAATGAGCAGTTCTTC